A selection of T cell receptor beta chains follows, all from one sample in a study of blood T cell repertoires in COVID-19. Here immunoSEQ multiplex PCR was the method, and the copy in TCRdb shows in-frame clones only, minus some. The sample gives under 200,000 clones, around 77% of which show up once; around 6.3% is in the top ten. The specimen was peripheral blood. Receptor source: a man between 65 and 79 years old with active or convalescent COVID-19. Each CDR3 is given with its conserved first and last residue. The order of the fields is CDR3 protein, CDR3 DNA, J gene, V gene, D gene, clone size. The D gene is left open where the match is weak. The listing skips clone size in some rows; elsewhere it reads once, few, many or a size class.

cdr3_aa: CASRDQASGANVLTF
cdr3_nt: TGTGCAAGTCGCGATCAGGCCTCTGGGGCCAACGTCCTGACTTTC
j_call: TRBJ2-6
v_call: TRBV12-2
d_call: NA
clone_size: few

cdr3_aa: CASSPTSGGRSYNEQFF
cdr3_nt: TGTGCCAGCAGCCCAACTAGCGGGGGCCGCTCCTACAATGAGCAGTTCTTC
j_call: TRBJ2-1
v_call: TRBV3-1/TRBV3-2
d_call: TRBD2
clone_size: NA

cdr3_aa: CASSATQYQETQYF
cdr3_nt: TGTGCCAGCAGCGCCACACAGTACCAAGAGACCCAGTACTTC
j_call: TRBJ2-5
v_call: TRBV9
d_call: NA
clone_size: once

cdr3_aa: CASSSHQGMGGYTF
cdr3_nt: TGCGCCAGCAGCTCGCATCAGGGGATGGGGGGCTACACCTTC
j_call: TRBJ1-2
v_call: TRBV5-1
d_call: NA
clone_size: NA

cdr3_aa: CASTALGGNTEAFF
cdr3_nt: TGTGCCAGCACCGCTTTAGGGGGAAACACTGAAGCTTTCTTT
j_call: TRBJ1-1
v_call: TRBV2
d_call: NA
clone_size: NA

cdr3_aa: CASSFFQADYGYTF
cdr3_nt: TGTGCCAGCAGCTTTTTCCAGGCCGACTATGGCTACACCTTC
j_call: TRBJ1-2
v_call: TRBV7-2
d_call: NA
clone_size: NA

cdr3_aa: CASSEVGQGYGYTF
cdr3_nt: TGTGCCAGCAGTGAGGTGGGGCAGGGCTATGGCTACACCTTC
j_call: TRBJ1-2
v_call: TRBV2
d_call: NA
clone_size: NA

cdr3_aa: CASSEGVGAWNTIYF
cdr3_nt: TGTGCCAGCAGCGAGGGGGTTGGTGCATGGAACACCATATATTTT
j_call: TRBJ1-3
v_call: TRBV9
d_call: NA
clone_size: NA

cdr3_aa: CASRLFERGSPLHF
cdr3_nt: TGTGCCAGTCGGCTGTTCGAAAGGGGTTCACCCCTCCACTTT
j_call: TRBJ1-6
v_call: TRBV2
d_call: NA
clone_size: NA

cdr3_aa: CASSVAGQGPFNEQYF
cdr3_nt: TGTGCCAGCAGCGTAGCCGGACAGGGACCCTTTAACGAGCAGTACTTC
j_call: TRBJ2-7
v_call: TRBV9
d_call: TRBD1
clone_size: few

cdr3_aa: CASLARDTGTYEQYF
cdr3_nt: TGTGCCAGCCTCGCTCGGGACACAGGAACGTACGAGCAGTACTTC
j_call: TRBJ2-7
v_call: TRBV6-6
d_call: NA
clone_size: few

cdr3_aa: CASRKGGSYNSPLHF
cdr3_nt: TGTGCCAGCAGAAAAGGGGGCTCCTATAATTCACCCCTCCACTTT
j_call: TRBJ1-6
v_call: TRBV6-5
d_call: NA
clone_size: NA

cdr3_aa: CASSLSARYQETQYF
cdr3_nt: TGCGCCAGCAGCTTGTCGGCCAGGTACCAAGAGACCCAGTACTTC
j_call: TRBJ2-5
v_call: TRBV5-1
d_call: NA
clone_size: NA

cdr3_aa: CASSLYTYEQYF
cdr3_nt: TGTGCCAGCAGCTTATATACCTACGAGCAGTACTTC
j_call: TRBJ2-7
v_call: TRBV5-6
d_call: NA
clone_size: NA

cdr3_aa: CASSLDSAPYEQYF
cdr3_nt: TGTGCCAGCAGCTTAGACTCCGCCCCCTACGAGCAGTACTTC
j_call: TRBJ2-7
v_call: TRBV7-9
d_call: NA
clone_size: NA

cdr3_aa: CASSASAWANYGYTF
cdr3_nt: TGTGCCAGCAGCGCTAGTGCTTGGGCTAACTATGGCTACACCTTC
j_call: TRBJ1-2
v_call: TRBV9
d_call: NA
clone_size: NA

cdr3_aa: CASFSGTGHQETQYF
cdr3_nt: TGTGCCAGCTTTTCCGGGACAGGACATCAAGAGACCCAGTACTTC
j_call: TRBJ2-5
v_call: TRBV18
d_call: TRBD1
clone_size: NA

cdr3_aa: CASSQHLGTSGNNEQFF
cdr3_nt: TGCGCCAGCAGCCAGCACCTCGGGACTAGCGGAAACAATGAGCAGTTCTTC
j_call: TRBJ2-1
v_call: TRBV4-1
d_call: TRBD2
clone_size: NA

cdr3_aa: CASRGQGLSTQYF
cdr3_nt: TGTGCCAGTCGCGGACAGGGGCTAAGTACGCAGTATTTT
j_call: TRBJ2-3
v_call: TRBV30
d_call: TRBD1
clone_size: NA

cdr3_aa: CAWSVAGEQYF
cdr3_nt: TGTGCCTGGAGCGTCGCGGGTGAGCAGTACTTC
j_call: TRBJ2-7
v_call: TRBV30
d_call: NA
clone_size: NA

cdr3_aa: CASSPSAVGTLNTEAFF
cdr3_nt: TGTGCCAGCTCACCATCGGCGGTCGGGACACTGAACACTGAAGCTTTCTTT
j_call: TRBJ1-1
v_call: TRBV18
d_call: NA
clone_size: NA

cdr3_aa: CASPPGGGGYTF
cdr3_nt: TGTGCCAGTCCCCCAGGGGGCGGTGGCTACACCTTC
j_call: TRBJ1-2
v_call: TRBV6-5
d_call: TRBD1
clone_size: few

cdr3_aa: CASSLGGSGTSRTQYF
cdr3_nt: TGTGCCAGCAGCCTGGGGGGTAGCGGGACTTCCAGGACCCAGTACTTC
j_call: TRBJ2-5
v_call: TRBV5-4
d_call: TRBD2
clone_size: few

cdr3_aa: CASSLVNGPTEGYTF
cdr3_nt: TGTGCCAGCAGCTTAGTGAATGGCCCGACGGAGGGCTACACCTTC
j_call: TRBJ1-2
v_call: TRBV7-9
d_call: NA
clone_size: NA

cdr3_aa: CASTNELAVGTQYF
cdr3_nt: TGTGCCAGCACCAATGAGTTAGCGGTGGGCACCCAGTACTTC
j_call: TRBJ2-5
v_call: TRBV9
d_call: NA
clone_size: NA

cdr3_aa: CASSVERGGALNEQFF
cdr3_nt: TGTGCCAGCAGCGTAGAGAGGGGAGGGGCCCTAAATGAGCAGTTCTTC
j_call: TRBJ2-1
v_call: TRBV9
d_call: TRBD2
clone_size: NA

cdr3_aa: CASSKDRSQPQHF
cdr3_nt: TGTGCCAGTAGTAAGGACAGGTCTCAGCCCCAGCATTTT
j_call: TRBJ1-5
v_call: TRBV19
d_call: TRBD1
clone_size: NA

cdr3_aa: CASREEAGDQPQHF
cdr3_nt: TGCGCCAGCAGAGAAGAGGCGGGGGATCAGCCCCAGCATTTT
j_call: TRBJ1-5
v_call: TRBV5-1
d_call: NA
clone_size: NA

cdr3_aa: CASSILGLYNSPLHF
cdr3_nt: TGTGCCAGTAGTATATTGGGACTCTATAATTCACCCCTCCACTTT
j_call: TRBJ1-6
v_call: TRBV19
d_call: NA
clone_size: NA

cdr3_aa: CASSLRQGDNSPLHF
cdr3_nt: TGTGCCAGCTCTCTCCGACAGGGCGACAATTCACCCCTCCACTTT
j_call: TRBJ1-6
v_call: TRBV18
d_call: TRBD1
clone_size: NA

cdr3_aa: CASSEPISRGGTYEQYF
cdr3_nt: TGTGCCAGCAGTGAACCCATATCGCGGGGGGGCACCTACGAGCAGTACTTC
j_call: TRBJ2-7
v_call: TRBV6-1
d_call: TRBD2
clone_size: NA

cdr3_aa: CASSLGTRTGETQYF
cdr3_nt: TGTGCCAGCAGCTTAGGGACTAGGACGGGAGAGACCCAGTACTTC
j_call: TRBJ2-5
v_call: TRBV7-6
d_call: TRBD2
clone_size: NA

cdr3_aa: CASSEGLFVEQFF
cdr3_nt: TGCGCCAGCAGTGAGGGACTTTTCGTAGAGCAGTTCTTC
j_call: TRBJ2-1
v_call: TRBV10-1
d_call: NA
clone_size: NA

cdr3_aa: CASSRPRSTEAFF
cdr3_nt: TGTGCCAGCAGTCGCCCTCGGAGCACTGAAGCTTTCTTT
j_call: TRBJ1-1
v_call: TRBV6-5
d_call: NA
clone_size: NA

cdr3_aa: CAWSQDGQGGSTF
cdr3_nt: TGTGCCTGGAGTCAAGACGGACAGGGGGGCTCTACTTTT
j_call: TRBJ1-1
v_call: TRBV30
d_call: TRBD1
clone_size: NA

cdr3_aa: CASSDAAGTGRETQYF
cdr3_nt: TGTGCCAGCAGCGATGCGGCCGGGACTGGGCGGGAGACCCAGTACTTC
j_call: TRBJ2-5
v_call: TRBV9
d_call: NA
clone_size: NA

cdr3_aa: CASSQEGSRGEEKLFF
cdr3_nt: TGCGCCAGCAGCCAAGAAGGAAGCAGGGGGGAAGAAAAACTGTTTTTT
j_call: TRBJ1-4
v_call: TRBV4-1
d_call: TRBD1
clone_size: NA

cdr3_aa: CASSLGQGALTGELFF
cdr3_nt: TGTGCCAGCAGTTTGGGACAGGGGGCCCTCACCGGGGAGCTGTTTTTT
j_call: TRBJ2-2
v_call: TRBV6-5
d_call: TRBD1
clone_size: NA

cdr3_aa: CASRRARGTGELFF
cdr3_nt: TGTGCCAGCAGAAGAGCGCGGGGCACCGGGGAGCTGTTTTTT
j_call: TRBJ2-2
v_call: TRBV27
d_call: NA
clone_size: NA